The 22 T cell receptor beta chains reported below all come from one sample, sequenced in a study of blood T cell repertoires in COVID-19. The table came from immunoSEQ multiplex PCR; TCRdb's copy has only in-frame clones and leaves some out. The sample includes about 120,000 clones, around 88% of them seen just once. Sequenced: peripheral blood. The receptors were gathered from a man aged 45-65 years with acute or convalescent COVID-19.

The chain employs TRBV15 and TRBJ1-5; D is undetermined. The germline V gene encodes CDR1 LNHNV and CDR2 YYDKDF (reference sequence). The CDR3 runs 16 residues. Trimming removed 4 bases at V and 4 bases at J, with 17 bases between. In DNA form, the CDR3 reads TGTGCCACCAGCAAATTCCTAGAGACCTTTAATCAGCCCCAGCATTTT. Protein sequence: CATSKFLETFNQPQHF.

The chain recombines TRBV7-2 with TRBJ2-7; D unclear. The CDR3 sequence is 13 residues long. V lost 1 base, J lost 1 base, and 5 bases lay in between. CDR1 is SGHTA and CDR2 is FQGNSA in the germline V gene. Here the CDR3 DNA reads TGTGCCAGCAGCTTAGTTCAGTCCTACGAGCAGTACTTC. This gives the protein CASSLVQSYEQYF.

This sequence joins TRBV5-1 and TRBJ2-3; 7 bases align to TRBD2. The ends lost 0 bases at V and 5 bases at J; junction bases unmatched: 9. The CDR3 sequence is 16 residues long. CDR1 is SGHRS and CDR2 is YFSETQ in the germline V gene. The CDR3 DNA sequence: TGCGCCAGCAGCTTGGCAGTAGCGGGTGGAAAAGATACGCAGTATTTT. Encoded protein: CASSLAVAGGKDTQYF.

The chain is built from TRBV5-4 and TRBJ2-5, with a weak D call TRBD2 (6 bases). This CDR3 contains 15 residues. V was shortened by 0 bases and J by 5 bases, with 14 bases between the two germline ends. The germline gives CDR1 SGHNT, CDR2 YYREEE (reference sequence). CDR3 protein: CASSLGQGGYETQYF. The CDR3 DNA sequence: TGTGCCAGCAGCTTGGGCCAGGGAGGTTACGAGACCCAGTACTTC. Using reference TRBV5-4 and TRBJ2-5 for the parts outside the CDR3, the full variable domain is ETGVTQSPTHLIKTRGQQVTLRCSSQSGHNTVSWYQQALGQGPQFIFQYYREEENGRGNFPPRFSGLQFPNYSSELNVNALELDDSALYLCASSLGQGGYETQYFGPGTRLLVL.

The gene calls are TRBV5-5 and TRBJ2-7; 8 bases map to TRBD2. Germline CDR1 and CDR2: SGHKS and YYEKEE (reference sequence). CDR3 length: 15 amino acids. Trimming cost V 4 bases and J 4 bases; bases outside gene matches: 10. The CDR3 sequence: CASSLEGAGVYEQYF. The DNA for the CDR3 is TGTGCCAGCAGCCTGGAAGGAGCGGGGGTTTACGAGCAGTACTTC.

The genes are TRBV12-3 or TRBV12-4 and TRBJ1-2; D call uncertain. The V end lost 5 bases, the J end lost 4 bases, and 8 bases lay between the germline ends. This CDR3 has 12 amino acids. CDR3 in amino acids: CASSGAFYGYTF. CDR3 sequence (DNA): TGTGCCAGCAGTGGAGCCTTCTATGGCTACACCTTC.

The V call is TRBV4-1, the J call TRBJ1-2; 7 bases agree with TRBD1. The germline V gene has CDR1 MGHRA and CDR2 YSYEKL. The CDR3 loop spans 16 amino acids. The V segment lost 3 bases and the J segment 0 bases; nucleotides outside the gene matches: 7. CDR3 protein: CASSQRTGQANYGYTF. CDR3 bases: TGCGCCAGCAGCCAGAGGACAGGTCAGGCTAACTATGGCTACACCTTC.

This chain uses TRBV19 with TRBJ2-2; 7 bases are a match to TRBD1. Unmatched junction bases numbered 3, after V lost 5 bases and J lost 0 bases. There are 15 residues in the CDR3. Germline loops: CDR1 LNHDA, CDR2 SQIVND (reference sequence). The CDR3 region has the DNA TGTGCCAGTAGTTGGGACAGAGCGAACACCGGGGAGCTGTTTTTT. Its protein product is CASSWDRANTGELFF.

This chain uses TRBV5-1 with TRBJ2-7; 7 bases align to TRBD1. The V and J ends lost 4 bases and 4 bases, in that order; junction bases with no gene match: 8. CDR3 length: 14 residues. The germline V gene has CDR1 SGHRS and CDR2 YFSETQ. The CDR3 protein is CASSPKTGSYEQYF. CDR3 bases: TGCGCCAGCAGCCCAAAGACAGGGTCTTACGAGCAGTACTTC.

With respect to this clone: The sample carries other DNA sequences with the same CDR3. The chain is built from TRBV18 and TRBJ2-3; no reliable D call. The ends were cut back, 3 bases at V and 3 bases at J, with 4 bases in the middle. From germline, CDR1 is KGHSH and CDR2 LQKENI. CDR3 length: 12 residues. The CDR3 loop is CASSPSTDTQYF. CDR3 sequence (DNA): TGTGCCAGCTCACCTTCGACAGATACGCAGTATTTT.

This chain joins TRBV19 and TRBJ2-2, with 7 bases matching TRBD2. CDR1 and CDR2 from the germline V gene are LNHDA and SQIVND (reference sequence). Unmatched junction bases numbered 6, after V lost 5 bases and J lost 6 bases. This CDR3 has 14 amino acids. The CDR3 nucleotides are TGTGCCAGTAGTCCGGGGGGAGCACCCGGGGAGCTGTTTTTT. Translating it yields CASSPGGAPGELFF.

The chain couples TRBV5-8 to TRBJ1-6; 8 nucleotides line up with TRBD1. With 7 bases clipped from V and 4 bases from J, the junction kept 7 bases outside the gene matches. This CDR3 region has 15 residues. In germline, CDR1 is SGHTS, CDR2 YDEGEE. CDR3 sequence reads: CASPPRGLYNSPLHF. The CDR3 nucleotides are TGTGCCAGCCCTCCCAGGGGGCTGTATAATTCACCCCTCCACTTT.

CDR3 in amino acids: CASRDDRRGYTF. The CDR3 bases are TGTGCCAGCAGAGATGACAGGCGGGGCTACACCTTC. The J gene is TRBJ1-2, the V gene TRBV2; possible D gene TRBD1, 6 bases. V lost 6 bases to trimming and J lost 8 bases, with 13 bases between them. This CDR3 comprises 12 residues. CDR1 is SNHLY, CDR2 FYNNEI, per germline.

V is TRBV7-9 and J is TRBJ1-2, with 7 positions matching TRBD1. Trimming removed 5 bases from V and 8 bases from J; junction bases left unmatched: 11. The CDR3 is 14 amino acids. From germline, CDR1 is SEHNR and CDR2 FQNEAQ (reference sequence). The CDR3 loop reads CASSPYTGAEGYTF. CDR3 DNA sequence: TGTGCCAGCAGCCCATACACAGGGGCGGAGGGCTACACCTTC.

The chain couples TRBV4-1 to TRBJ2-1, with TRBD2 matching over 12 bases. V was pared by 4 bases and J by 0 bases, with 13 bases of the junction left unmatched. Germline CDR1 reads MGHRA; CDR2 reads YSYEKL. The CDR3 extends over 20 amino acids. The CDR3, as DNA: TGCGCCAGCAGCCCCCTCCCCCTAGCGGGGGGGCCGAGCTCCTACAATGAGCAGTTCTTC. Its protein product is CASSPLPLAGGPSSYNEQFF.

This chain links TRBV7-9 with TRBJ1-5, with 9 bases lining up with TRBD1. This CDR3 is 16 amino acids long. The germline V gene has CDR1 SEHNR and CDR2 FQNEAQ (reference sequence). The V gene end was trimmed by 3 bases and the J gene end by 7 bases; junction bases not matched to a gene: 10. The CDR3 spells CASSLGWDRETQPQHF. CDR3 nucleotides: TGTGCCAGCAGCTTGGGGTGGGACAGGGAAACACAGCCCCAGCATTTT. Full variable domain (missing parts from reference TRBV7-9 and TRBJ1-5): DTGVSQNPRHKITKRGQNVTFRCDPISEHNRLYWYRQTLGQGPEFLTYFQNEAQLEKSRLLSDRFSAERPKGSFSTLEIQRTEQGDSAMYLCASSLGWDRETQPQHFGDGTRLSIL.

J is TRBJ2-1 and V is TRBV10-2; 10 bases are shared with TRBD2. J was trimmed by 2 bases and V by 7 bases; bases with no gene match: 8. CDR1 is WSHSY, CDR2 SAAADI, per germline. CDR3 length equals 16 residues. The CDR3 coding sequence is TGCGCCAGCATGGGGCGACTAGCGGGTGCCTACAATGAGCAGTTCTTC. Translation gives CASMGRLAGAYNEQFF.

This clone has a single count. The chain uses TRBV5-4 and TRBJ1-2; TRBD1 agrees at 9 bases. CDR1 and CDR2 from the germline V gene are SGHNT and YYREEE (reference sequence). The CDR3 spans 17 residues. Germline trimming cut 4 bases from V and 0 bases from J; bases unmatched to any gene: 10. The CDR3 here is CASSGTGTGTPNYGYTF. The CDR3, as DNA: TGTGCCAGCAGCGGAACCGGGACAGGGACCCCTAACTATGGCTACACCTTC.

A few counts support this clone. The chain carries TRBV18 and TRBJ1-4, with D perhaps matching TRBD1 (6 bases). This CDR3 has 15 amino acids. Germline values: CDR1 KGHSH, CDR2 LQKENI. V dropped 2 bases and J dropped 6 bases, with 13 bases sitting between them. CDR3 protein: CASSPGSGVHEKLFF. The CDR3 DNA reads TGTGCCAGCTCACCAGGGTCAGGGGTGCATGAAAAACTGTTTTTT.

This sequence joins TRBV2 and TRBJ1-5; D possibly corresponds to TRBD1 (5 bases). The germline gives CDR1 SNHLY, CDR2 FYNNEI. With 9 bases removed from V and 7 bases from J, the gap between germline ends came to 22 bases. The CDR3 loop spans 15 amino acids. CDR3 amino acids: CASTQGAGIGQPQHF. The CDR3 coding sequence is TGTGCCAGTACCCAAGGGGCAGGCATTGGCCAGCCCCAGCATTTT.

CDR3 nucleotide sequence: TGTGCCACCAGCAGAGATGAGGGGGCCAGTCAGCCCCAGCATTTT. Protein: CATSRDEGASQPQHF. The chain employs TRBV15 and TRBJ1-5; 7 nucleotides agree with TRBD1. The CDR3 totals 15 residues. After removal of 0 bases from V and 6 bases from J, the junction contained 5 bases not matched to a gene. The germline V gene encodes CDR1 LNHNV and CDR2 YYDKDF (reference sequence).

This chain joins TRBV27 and TRBJ1-6; D gene ambiguous. Germline values: CDR1 MNHEY, CDR2 SMNVEV (reference sequence). Trimming stripped 3 bases from V and 7 bases from J, with 10 bases between. The length of the CDR3 is 14 residues. The CDR3 protein is CASSFAGPNSPLHF. The CDR3 DNA is TGTGCCAGCAGTTTCGCGGGTCCGAATTCACCCCTCCACTTT.